The 2 T cell receptor beta chains reported below all come from one sample, sequenced in a study of cytomegalovirus exposure and HLA in healthy donors. Primers included in the PCR were 60 Vbeta and 13 Jbeta primers. Measured with immunoSEQ multiplex PCR; TCRdb has only the in-frame clones, and not every one. The listing contains about 130,000 clones. Sequenced material: PBMCs. The source is a man aged 35 to 55 in good health and CMV-seronegative.

The chain is built from TRBV5-4 and TRBJ2-7; 15 positions agree with TRBD2. V gave up 0 bases and J gave up 3 bases; unmatched junction bases: 4. There are 17 residues in the CDR3. Germline CDR1 and CDR2: SGHNT and YYREEE (reference sequence). CDR3 nucleotide sequence: TGTGCCAGCAGCTTGGGGACTAGCGGGAGGGCCGGCTACGAGCAGTACTTC. This gives the protein CASSLGTSGRAGYEQYF.

Written as DNA, the CDR3 is TGTGCCAGCAGCGAACAGCGGTACACCGGGGAGCTGTTTTTT. It encodes CASSEQRYTGELFF. J is TRBJ2-2 and V is TRBV6-1, with TRBD2 as a possible D gene (5 bases). V lost 6 bases and J 3 bases, leaving 11 bases between the germline ends. This CDR3 spans 14 amino acids. CDR1 and CDR2 from the germline V gene are MNHNS and SASEGT.